This T cell receptor (beta chain) was identified in a study of immune cell composition in non-small cell lung cancer. Generated by immunoSEQ multiplex PCR, the TCRdb table keeps only in-frame clones and is missing some. The sample holds 2,000 or so clones, approximately 80% seen once. Remarks on this clone: Antigen: not known. The junction departs from germline at one end; a sequencing error may be responsible.

Study-level findings and limits: About four fifths of squamous and approximately 31% of adenocarcinoma cases had tumour-associated clones >0.5%.

The CDR3 is 15 amino acids. Germline V lookup: CDR1 SSHAT, CDR2 FNYEAQ (reference sequence). V and J are TRBV7-7 and TRBJ2-3, with D unclear. The sequenced sample was lung tumor tissue. This receptor was obtained from a human donor with non-small cell lung cancer. CDR3 protein: CASSPSDISTDTQYF. The CDR3 DNA reads as TGTGCTAGCAGCCCTTCTGACATTAGCACAGATACGCAGTATTTT. Full variable domain (remainder filled in from reference TRBV7-7 and TRBJ2-3): GAGVSQSPRYKVTKRGQDVTLRCDPISSHATLYWYQQALGQGPEFLTYFNYEAQPDKSGLPSDRFSAERPEGSISTLTIQRTEQRDSAMYRCASSPSDISTDTQYFGPGTRLTVL.